This T cell receptor (beta chain) comes out of a study of vaccination and CD4 T cells after COVID-19. Oncomine TCR Beta short-read sequencing was applied to DNA from cultured CD4+ T cells. TCRdb analysed the PCR reads with MiXCR anew, one entry per CDR3 protein. The sample shows approximately 10,000 distinct CDR3 sequences, 45% to 55% of them seen only once. Treatment defined: approximately 11-day PBMC culture with coronavirus spike peptide pools or control peptides (ViraFEST assay). PCR positivity was dated March to December 2020, before US Alpha, Beta and Delta variants. Note on this clonotype: The antigen remains undetermined.

Germline V gene lookup returns CDR1 SGDLS and CDR2 YYNGEE. V lost 4 bases, J lost 0 bases, and 9 bases lay in between. The CDR3 runs to 14 residues. The rearrangement links TRBV9 to TRBJ2-3; D ambiguous. The sequence was obtained from a human donor who had recovered from COVID-19. The sequenced sample was CD4+ T cells from blood, cultured in vitro. CDR3 loop: CASSSTYSTDTQYF. The CDR3 DNA reads as TGTGCCAGCAGCTCGACCTATAGCACAGATACGCAGTATTTT.